The rows below give T cell receptor beta chains drawn from one sample of a study of CD8+ T cells in alopecia areata. Assay used: immunoSEQ multiplex PCR; TCRdb lists only in-frame clones, some missing. The sample holds approximately 180,000 clones, over 55% seen once. Specimen: CD4+ T cells sorted from blood, collected at week 24, from a patient treated with tofacitinib. The receptors derive from a human donor with alopecia areata. Both conserved end residues are part of each CDR3. The order of the fields is J gene, clone size, D gene, V gene, CDR3 DNA, CDR3 protein. D genes are given only for firm matches. Rows may omit the clone size; those that give it use once, few, many or a size class.

TRBJ2-3,few,TRBD1,TRBV11-2,TGTGCCAGCAGCCCCCAGGGGGCGAGCACAGATACGCAGTATTTT,CASSPQGASTDTQYF
TRBJ2-3,.,.,TRBV4-2,TGTGCCAGCAGCCAAGATGAGGTTACAGATACGCAGTATTTT,CASSQDEVTDTQYF
TRBJ1-2,.,.,TRBV29-1,TGCAGCTGGGGGCTTTCCGATGGCTACACCTTC,CSWGLSDGYTF
TRBJ2-3,.,.,TRBV2,TGTGCCAGCAGTGGGGAGTGGGGGGCCAAAGATACGCAGTATTTT,CASSGEWGAKDTQYF
TRBJ2-1,once,TRBD2,TRBV29-1,TGCAGCGTTGAAGCGTCGGGGGGAGAGCAGTTCTTC,CSVEASGGEQFF
TRBJ1-1,.,TRBD1,TRBV19,TGTGCCAGTACCATACAGGGGGCAGCTGAAGCTTTCTTT,CASTIQGAAEAFF
TRBJ2-2,.,.,TRBV5-4,TGTGCCAGCAGCTTGAATAGCGGCGGCACCGGGGAGCTGTTTTTT,CASSLNSGGTGELFF
TRBJ2-6,.,.,TRBV29-1,TGCAGCGTTGACGGGACTGGGGCCAACGTCCTGACTTTC,CSVDGTGANVLTF
TRBJ2-1,.,.,TRBV20-1,TGCAGTGCTAGTCCTGAGAATGAGCAGTTCTTC,CSASPENEQFF
TRBJ2-7,.,TRBD1,TRBV4-1,TGCGCCAGCAGCCAGCCGGGACAGGTGGTCTACGAGCAGTACTTC,CASSQPGQVVYEQYF
TRBJ2-1,.,.,TRBV5-4,TGTGCCAGTCAACAGGTAAACAATGAGCAGTTCTTC,CASQQVNNEQFF
TRBJ1-2,.,.,TRBV29-1,TGCAGCGTGGCCCCCCTACGAGCCACCTATGGCTACACCTTC,CSVAPLRATYGYTF
TRBJ1-2,few,.,TRBV15,TGTGCCACCAGCAGAGACGGTGCCCACTATGGCTACACCTTC,CATSRDGAHYGYTF
TRBJ1-4,.,TRBD1,TRBV29-1,TGCAGCGCACAGGGGGCTGGGGCTAATGAAAAACTGTTTTTT,CSAQGAGANEKLFF
TRBJ1-1,few,TRBD1,TRBV29-1,TGCAGCGGCCTACAGGGGTCCTTAAGGAACACTGAAGCTTTCTTT,CSGLQGSLRNTEAFF
TRBJ1-1,.,.,TRBV6-1,TGTGCCAGCAGTCGGGACGGTCACGCGAACACTGAAGCTTTCTTT,CASSRDGHANTEAFF
TRBJ2-5,once,.,TRBV2,TGTGCCAGCAGTTCGGTGGGTCGGGAGACCCAGTACTTC,CASSSVGRETQYF
TRBJ2-6,.,.,TRBV6-1,TGTGCCAGCAGTGAAAGGGGCAACTCTGGGGCCAACGTCCTGACTTTC,CASSERGNSGANVLTF
TRBJ1-4,few,.,TRBV19,TGTGCCAGTAACCACCCCGGTAACCGTGAAAAACTGTTTTTT,CASNHPGNREKLFF
TRBJ2-3,.,.,TRBV6-5,TGTGCCAGCAGACGGCTAGCGTTAGGCACAGATACGCAGTATTTT,CASRRLALGTDTQYF
TRBJ2-7,.,.,TRBV29-1,TGCAGCGTTGCTTACTCACAGGGCTACGAGCAGTACTTC,CSVAYSQGYEQYF
TRBJ2-6,few,.,TRBV4-3,TGCGCCAGCAGCCATATACAGATCTCTGGGGCCAACGTCCTGACTTTC,CASSHIQISGANVLTF
TRBJ1-6,few,.,TRBV9,TGTGCCAGCAGCAAAGCCCGGACGGCGTACTCACCCCTCCACTTT,CASSKARTAYSPLHF
TRBJ2-6,once,.,TRBV29-1,TGCAGCGTTGATTCTGGGGCCAACGTCCTGACTTTC,CSVDSGANVLTF
TRBJ1-5,few,.,TRBV6-1,TGTGCCAGCAGTCACAGGAGGGAAAGCAATCAGCCCCAGCATTTT,CASSHRRESNQPQHF
TRBJ1-2,.,TRBD1,TRBV11-3,TGTGCCAGCAGCGGGGGGACAGGACATCCCGCTAACTATGGCTACACCTTC,CASSGGTGHPANYGYTF
TRBJ2-3,.,TRBD2,TRBV30,TGTGCCTGGAGTGGGGGGGGAGATACGCAGTATTTT,CAWSGGGDTQYF
TRBJ1-2,few,.,TRBV4-3,TGCGCCAGCAGCCAAACTTCCGGCCCCACAGGGGGCTACACCTTC,CASSQTSGPTGGYTF